The 4 T cell receptor beta chains below all came from one sample that was sequenced in a study of identifying expanded T cells in peripheral blood (dated by TCRdb to between 2018 and 2021). The library was prepared using the immunoSEQ multiplex PCR assay. TCRdb holds this immuneACCESS table with in-frame rearrangements only. Some clones are missing; in checked studies, unresolved V genes explain under half, and the rest has no known cause. Across this sample there are tens of thousands of clones, with roughly 86% seen only once. The ten largest account for about 4.5% of the sample. Material: blood. These receptors all come from a person aged 18 to 75 in good health.

This chain uses TRBV6-1 with TRBJ1-2; weak D call: TRBD1 (6 bases). The V gene's germline CDR1 is MNHNS and CDR2 SASEGT. CDR3 size: 13 residues. V dropped 10 bases and J dropped 5 bases, with 17 bases sitting between them. Here the CDR3 DNA reads TGTGCCACCCCAGGGACATCAATATATGGCTACACCTTC. This translates into CATPGTSIYGYTF.

V usage is TRBV30 and J usage is TRBJ1-5; possibly TRBD1 for D (5 bases). The length of the CDR3 is 14 residues. V was shortened by 3 bases and J by 3 bases, with 12 bases between the two germline ends. The germline CDR1 and CDR2 sequences are GTSNPN and SVGIG (reference sequence). This CDR3 reads CAWSPGTDNQPQHF. The DNA of the CDR3 is TGTGCCTGGAGCCCCGGGACGGACAATCAGCCCCAGCATTTT.

With respect to this clone: This could be a read error, since a much larger clone is one nucleotide away. The CDR3 region has the DNA TGTGCCAGCAGTACCTACGAGCAGTACTTC. The encoded protein is CASSTYEQYF. V usage is TRBV28 and J usage is TRBJ2-7; no firm D call. Germline lookup yields CDR1 MDHEN and CDR2 SYDVKM. Between the trimmed V and J ends, which lost 5 bases and 2 bases, there was a span of 1 base. The CDR3 consists of 10 residues.

The chain is built from TRBV6-4 and TRBJ2-3, with 7 positions matching TRBD2. The germline gives CDR1 MRHNA, CDR2 SNTAGT. There are 14 residues in the CDR3. V was pared by 4 bases and J by 4 bases, with 5 bases of the junction left unmatched. The CDR3 DNA follows: TGTGCCAGCAGTGTCGAAGCGGGGTCAGATACGCAGTATTTT. It specifies CASSVEAGSDTQYF.